One T cell receptor (beta chain) is described in this entry. Its specific antigen is unknown. No qualities accompany the bases; no much larger clone lies one base away. The data were obtained in a study of CD8 T cells in ankylosing spondylitis (dated by TCRdb to the late 2010s). With respect to the entire study: T cell receptor beta repertoires were profiled in healthy donors and ankylosing spondylitis patients so that disease-linked TCR variants could be found. In total, the full study cohort was made up of some 110 healthy donors and 25 to 30 ankylosing spondylitis patients. Samples of peripheral blood were taken, and for ankylosing spondylitis patients, synovial fluid was collected as well.

For each ankylosing spondylitis patient, the synovial fluid sample was matched to a blood sample from that same patient. Counted from cysteine to phenylalanine, this CDR3 has 13 amino acids. Only CDR3 DNA is held: 39 bases, read in frame from base 1. Based on the germline V gene, the CDR1 and CDR2 sequences are SGHDT and YYEEEE. V gives up 4 bases and J gives up 2 bases, and the segment between their germline ends measures 7 bases. The instrument was an Illumina HiSeq 2500. Quantitative 5'-RACE with molecular barcodes was the method used to prepare the TCR beta libraries. The study's own analysis went as follows. A new computational method, built on a probabilistic model of VDJ rearrangement, was used to identify disease-linked TCR variants. Using fastp trimming at Q25 and MiXCR clonotype assembly, TCRdb reanalyzed the public sequencing data and kept in-frame beta chains. CDR3 protein duplicates are merged, each entry listing the most common genes and DNA. For this entry, the V and J calls and clone size follow TCRdb and not the study's own pipeline. The sample table shows approximately 140,000 distinct CDR3 sequences, and about 42% are seen once. Nearly 15% of the sample lies in the top ten.

Broader findings and caveats from the paper: Significant enrichment of the disease-linked clones was reported in matched synovial fluid samples from ankylosing spondylitis patients. The disease-linked clones had a CD8+ phenotype and were found at relatively low frequencies in peripheral blood. A TCR beta motif of about eight highly homologous amino acid variants appeared characteristic of blood from ankylosing spondylitis patients. Some of the motif variants had been reported before in the synovial fluid and blood of reactive arthritis patients, a finding that suggests common disease-initiation mechanisms.

This receptor was obtained from a male donor with ankylosing spondylitis. The chain links TRBV5-6 with TRBJ2-1, with no D gene named confidently. What was sequenced was synovial fluid, either unsorted or a sorted T cell fraction (not recorded which). The CDR3 sequence is CASSQPPYNEQFF. The nucleotide sequence reads TGTGCCAGCAGCCAGCCTCCCTACAATGAGCAGTTCTTC.